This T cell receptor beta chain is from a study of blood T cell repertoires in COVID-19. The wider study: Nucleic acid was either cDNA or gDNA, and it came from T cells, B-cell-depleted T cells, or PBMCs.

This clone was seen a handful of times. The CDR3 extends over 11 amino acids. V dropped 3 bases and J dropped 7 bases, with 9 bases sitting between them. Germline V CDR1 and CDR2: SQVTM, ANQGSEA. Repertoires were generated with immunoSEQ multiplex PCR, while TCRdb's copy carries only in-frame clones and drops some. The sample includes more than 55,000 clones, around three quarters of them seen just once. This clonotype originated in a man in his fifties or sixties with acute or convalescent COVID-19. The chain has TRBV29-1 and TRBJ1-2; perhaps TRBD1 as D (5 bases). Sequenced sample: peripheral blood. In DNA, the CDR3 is TGCAGCGTTGACAGGGAGGCTGGCTACACCTTC. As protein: CSVDREAGYTF.